This TCR beta chain was captured by sequencing in a study of patients and donors after allogeneic stem cell transplantation. V was clipped by 2 bases and J by 4 bases; unmatched bases: 7. CDR1 is LGHDT, CDR2 YNNKEL, per germline (reference sequence). The CDR3 has 16 amino acids. TCRdb processed the RT-PCR reads anew with MiXCR; each CDR3 protein has one entry. The data contain about 110,000 distinct CDR3 sequences, around 33% of them singletons. In its sample, this clonotype was seen a few times. Sequenced: blood, either unsorted or a sorted T cell fraction (not recorded which). This clonotype originated in a human donor who was either an allogeneic HSCT recipient or a stem cell or donor lymphocyte infusion donor (not recorded which). It is not recorded whose cells these are; they may come from a transplant donor. The chain couples TRBV3-1 to TRBJ2-3, with 9 bases fitting TRBD1. CDR3 in amino acids: CASSQRTGALSDTQYF. The CDR3 nucleotides read TGTGCCAGCAGCCAACGGACAGGGGCGTTATCAGATACGCAGTATTTT.